This passage covers 9 T cell receptor beta chains from one sample sequenced in a study of control samples from healthy donors and cancer patients. Assay: immunoSEQ multiplex PCR; the TCRdb copy retains only in-frame clones and omits some. This table holds about 58,000 clones, approximately 89% found once. The sequenced sample was PBMCs. All receptors derive from a woman in her sixties with lung cancer.

The J gene is TRBJ2-3, the V gene TRBV7-8, with 15 bases that match TRBD2. Germline V CDR1 and CDR2: SGHVS, FQNEAQ. The CDR3 contains 17 residues. With 4 bases clipped from V and 6 bases from J, the junction kept 8 bases outside the gene matches. The CDR3 DNA is TGTGCCAGCAGCTACTCCGGGACTAGCGGGGGGCTGGATACGCAGTATTTT. This encodes CASSYSGTSGGLDTQYF.

CDR3 region: CASSLGEGGTDTQYF. For the CDR3, the DNA is TGTGCCAGCAGCCTTGGCGAGGGCGGAACAGATACGCAGTATTTT. The chain couples TRBV7-3 to TRBJ2-3; TRBD2 is a possible D gene (5 bases). The germline V gene encodes CDR1 SGHTA and CDR2 FQGTGA. There are 15 residues in the CDR3. V was shortened by 5 bases and J by 3 bases, with 15 bases between the two germline ends. The whole variable domain, filled in from reference TRBV7-3 and TRBJ2-3, reads GAGVSQTPSNKVTEKGKYVELRCDPISGHTALYWYRQSLGQGPEFLIYFQGTGAADDSGLPNDRFFAVRPEGSVSTLKIQRTERGDSAVYLCASSLGEGGTDTQYFGPGTRLTVL.

The J gene is TRBJ1-5, the V gene TRBV5-6, with D uncertain. The CDR3 contains 13 residues. Looked up from germline, CDR1 is SGHDT and CDR2 is YYEEEE. The V end was cut by 0 bases, the J end by 7 bases, with 8 bases between. CDR3 nucleotides: TGTGCCAGCAGCTTGGGCCCAGACCAGCCCCAGCATTTT. Translated, it gives CASSLGPDQPQHF.

The V and J genes are TRBV28 and TRBJ2-7; TRBD2 aligns across 8 bases. The junction had 3 bases not matched to a gene; V was cut back by 2 bases and J by 3 bases. Germline assignment: CDR1 MDHEN and CDR2 SYDVKM. The CDR3 loop spans 14 amino acids. CDR3 bases: TGTGCCAGCAGTTTAGTGACTAGCGTCTACGAGCAGTACTTC. It is translated as CASSLVTSVYEQYF.

This chain joins TRBV2 and TRBJ2-2; weak D call: TRBD1 (5 bases). The CDR3 sequence is 15 residues long. Trimming removed 9 bases at V and 1 base at J, with 15 bases between. Germline-derived CDR1 and CDR2 are SNHLY and FYNNEI. CDR3 DNA sequence: TGTGCCAGTAAGACGGCAGGGCGGAACACCGGGGAGCTGTTTTTT. Its translation is CASKTAGRNTGELFF.

This chain links TRBV7-3 with TRBJ2-1; 9 nucleotides agree with TRBD2. Germline V gene lookup returns CDR1 SGHTA and CDR2 FQGTGA. This CDR3 has 18 residues. The V segment lost 6 bases and the J segment 5 bases; nucleotides outside the gene matches: 17. In nucleotides, the CDR3 is TGTGCCAGCAGTTCTAGGCTTGTAGGCGGGAGGGCCAACAATGAGCAGTTCTTC. Translation: CASSSRLVGGRANNEQFF.

Comment on this clone: Other DNA sequences within the sample encode an identical CDR3. The gene calls are TRBV18 and TRBJ2-2; D might be TRBD2 (6 bases). V was shortened by 3 bases and J by 2 bases, with 7 bases between the two germline ends. This CDR3 has 14 residues. CDR1 is KGHSH, CDR2 LQKENI, per germline. CDR3 region: CASSPGGNTGELFF. The CDR3 nucleotides read TGTGCCAGCTCACCGGGGGGAAACACCGGGGAGCTGTTTTTT.

The chain joins TRBV6-5 to TRBJ1-2; 7 nucleotides match TRBD1. V dropped 5 bases and J dropped 8; count of bases not matched to a gene: 8. CDR3 length: 13 amino acids. Germline V lookup: CDR1 MNHEY, CDR2 SVGAGI. The CDR3 loop is CASSRTGPSGYTF. As DNA, the CDR3 is TGTGCCAGCAGTCGGACAGGTCCTTCGGGCTACACCTTC.

V usage is TRBV2 and J usage is TRBJ1-6; 10 bases are a match to TRBD1. From germline, CDR1 is SNHLY and CDR2 FYNNEI. The CDR3 totals 14 residues. The V segment lost 5 bases and the J segment 7 bases; nucleotides outside the gene matches: 2. CDR3 DNA sequence: TGTGCCAGCAGTTCGGGACAGGGGAATTCACCCCTCCACTTT. As protein: CASSSGQGNSPLHF.